This T cell receptor beta chain was sequenced during a study of early T cells in non-severe SARS-CoV-2 infection. On the study more broadly: Sequencing of bulk RNA from unsorted whole blood was done, without chain pairing. Study observations and caveats: The VDJdb matching leaned toward anti-spike CD8 responses and overlooked private and CD4 specificities.

Attachment of unique molecular identifiers was made to individual cDNA molecules. From the 5' RACE reads, TCRdb called clonotypes with MiXCR, one entry per CDR3 protein. The sample lists approximately 79,000 distinct CDR3 sequences, roughly 13% seen once, with 0.95% to 1.3% in the top ten. This clonotype was found many times. Its matching antigen is unknown. This CDR3 is 16 amino acids long. V dropped 4 bases and J dropped 6; count of bases not matched to a gene: 11. In germline, CDR1 is MDHEN, CDR2 SYDVKM. The TCR sequence derives from an adult who was a healthcare worker with PCR-confirmed SARS-CoV-2 infection or an uninfected control (not recorded which). Sequencing was performed on whole blood. The chain has TRBV28 and TRBJ1-2; 10 bases fit TRBD1. CDR3 in amino acids: CASSSLFLDRGHGYTF. The CDR3 nucleotides read TGTGCCAGCAGTTCGCTGTTTCTCGACAGGGGGCATGGCTACACCTTC.